This T cell receptor beta chain came from a study of metastatic and nonmetastatic thyroid tumors. Findings and caveats of the study: Significantly higher TCR beta diversity was reportedly seen in malignant thyroid tumors than benign nodules, in blood and tumor.

The germline CDR1 and CDR2 sequences are SGHTA and FQGTGA. The V and J ends lost 6 bases and 8 bases respectively, with 17 bases between them. This CDR3 is built from 14 residues. Study processing details: The study's classifier, a distant-metastasis tool for papillary thyroid cancer, was built using CDR3 differences across clinicopathological groups. TCRdb re-analyzed the PCR reads through MiXCR. In this record, the V and J calls reflect TCRdb's handling and not the investigators' own analysis. The table lists roughly 14,000 clones, about 23% of them singletons. All patients were untreated before thyroid surgery. About this clone: Its antigen is still unknown.

The chain has TRBV7-3 and TRBJ2-1; no clear D gene. The sequence came from a female donor with papillary thyroid cancer or a benign thyroid nodule (not recorded which). Some clones in this sample may be carry-over from other donors' samples. The sample comprised tumor tissue. The CDR3 nucleotides read TGTGCCAGCAGTGAGGAGCCTCTGGCCTATGAGCAGTTCTTC. Translated: CASSEEPLAYEQFF.